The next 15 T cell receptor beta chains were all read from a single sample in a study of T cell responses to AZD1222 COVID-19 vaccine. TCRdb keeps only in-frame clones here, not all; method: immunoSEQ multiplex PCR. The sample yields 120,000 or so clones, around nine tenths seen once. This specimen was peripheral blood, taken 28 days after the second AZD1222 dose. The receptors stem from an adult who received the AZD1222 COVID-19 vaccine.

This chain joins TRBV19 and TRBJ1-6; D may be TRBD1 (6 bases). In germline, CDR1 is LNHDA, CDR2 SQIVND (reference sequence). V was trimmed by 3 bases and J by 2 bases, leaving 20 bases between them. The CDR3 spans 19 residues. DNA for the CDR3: TGTGCCAGTAGTATGGGTACAGGGTTAATAGCTACCTATAATTCACCCCTCCACTTT. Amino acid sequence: CASSMGTGLIATYNSPLHF.

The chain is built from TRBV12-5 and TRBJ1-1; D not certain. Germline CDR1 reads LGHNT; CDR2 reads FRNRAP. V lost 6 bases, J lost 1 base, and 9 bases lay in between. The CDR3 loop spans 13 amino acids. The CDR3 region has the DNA TGTGCTAGTGGACTGACTGGGAACACTGAAGCTTTCTTT. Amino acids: CASGLTGNTEAFF.

DNA for the CDR3: TGTGCCACCAGCACGAACAGGGGTGGAAACACCATATATTTT. It translates to CATSTNRGGNTIYF. The genes are TRBV15 and TRBJ1-3, with TRBD1 identical over 7 bases. The CDR3 has 14 residues. Germline V gene data show CDR1 as LNHNV and CDR2 as YYDKDF (reference sequence). The J segment lost 3 bases and the V segment lost 4 bases, leaving 3 bases of the junction unmatched.

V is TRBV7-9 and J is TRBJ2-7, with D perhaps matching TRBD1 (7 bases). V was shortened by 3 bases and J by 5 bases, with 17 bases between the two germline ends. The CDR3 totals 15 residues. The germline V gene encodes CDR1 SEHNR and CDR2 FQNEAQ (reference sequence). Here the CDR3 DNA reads TGTGCCAGCAGCTTGATAACCCAGGGGGGCGACGAGCAGTACTTC. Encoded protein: CASSLITQGGDEQYF.

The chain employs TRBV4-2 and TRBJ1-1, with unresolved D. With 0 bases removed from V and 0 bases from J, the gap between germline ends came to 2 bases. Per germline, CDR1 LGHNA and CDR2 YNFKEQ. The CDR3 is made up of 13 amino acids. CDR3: CASSQDLNTEAFF. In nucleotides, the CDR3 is TGTGCCAGCAGCCAAGATCTGAACACTGAAGCTTTCTTT.

CDR3 residues: CASSLVGGPLYEQYF. CDR3 bases: TGTGCCAGCAGCTTAGTAGGAGGGCCGTTATACGAGCAGTACTTC. The V gene is TRBV11-3, the J gene TRBJ2-7, with D tentatively TRBD2 (6 bases). The germline gives CDR1 SGHNT, CDR2 YENEEA. The ends were cut back, 1 base at V and 4 bases at J, with 14 bases in the middle. This CDR3 region has 15 residues.

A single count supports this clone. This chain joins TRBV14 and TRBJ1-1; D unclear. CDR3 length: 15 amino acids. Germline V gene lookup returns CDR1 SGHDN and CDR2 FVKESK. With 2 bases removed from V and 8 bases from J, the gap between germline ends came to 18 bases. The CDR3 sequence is CASSQQAVPSSEAFF. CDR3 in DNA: TGTGCCAGCAGCCAACAAGCCGTCCCGAGCTCCGAAGCTTTCTTT.

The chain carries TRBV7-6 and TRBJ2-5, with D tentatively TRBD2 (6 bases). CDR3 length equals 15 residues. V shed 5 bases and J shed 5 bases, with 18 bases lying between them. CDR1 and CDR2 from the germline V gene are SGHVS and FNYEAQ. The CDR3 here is CASSSHGGVGETQYF. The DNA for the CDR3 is TGTGCCAGCAGCAGCCATGGCGGGGTAGGGGAGACCCAGTACTTC.

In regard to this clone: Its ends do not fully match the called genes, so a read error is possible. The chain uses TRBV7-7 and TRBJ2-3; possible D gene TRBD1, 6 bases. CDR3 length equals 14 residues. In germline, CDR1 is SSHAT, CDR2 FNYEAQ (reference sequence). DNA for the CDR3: TGTGCTAGCAGCCCAGGGGTATCCTCAGATACGCAGTATTTT. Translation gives CASSPGVSSDTQYF.

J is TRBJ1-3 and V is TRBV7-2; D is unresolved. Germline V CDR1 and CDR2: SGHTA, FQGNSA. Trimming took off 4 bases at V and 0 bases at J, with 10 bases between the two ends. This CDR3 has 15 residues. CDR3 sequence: CASSSPWNSGNTIYF. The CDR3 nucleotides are TGTGCCAGCAGCTCCCCTTGGAACTCTGGAAACACCATATATTTT.

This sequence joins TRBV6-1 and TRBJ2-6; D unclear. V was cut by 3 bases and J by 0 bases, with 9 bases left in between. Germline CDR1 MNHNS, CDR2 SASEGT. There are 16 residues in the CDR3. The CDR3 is CASSEGTFSGANVLTF. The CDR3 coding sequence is TGTGCCAGCAGTGAGGGTACTTTCTCTGGGGCCAACGTCCTGACTTTC.

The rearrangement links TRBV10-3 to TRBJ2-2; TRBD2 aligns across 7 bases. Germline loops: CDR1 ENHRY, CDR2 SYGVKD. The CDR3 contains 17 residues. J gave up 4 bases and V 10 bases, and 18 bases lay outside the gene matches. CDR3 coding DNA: TGTGCCACCAGACAGACGCTTACTAGCGTCCTCACCGGGGAGCTGTTTTTT. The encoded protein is CATRQTLTSVLTGELFF.

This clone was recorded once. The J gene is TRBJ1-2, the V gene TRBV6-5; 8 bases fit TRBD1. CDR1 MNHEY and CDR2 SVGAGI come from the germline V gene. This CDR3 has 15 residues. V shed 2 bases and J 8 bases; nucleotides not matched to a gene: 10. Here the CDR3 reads CASSYLGQGGRGYTF. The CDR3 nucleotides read TGTGCCAGCAGTTACCTTGGACAGGGAGGGAGAGGCTACACCTTC.

In DNA form, the CDR3 reads TGTGCCAGCAGCCCCATTTCGGGGGCTGGGGCCAACGTCCTGACTTTC. It specifies CASSPISGAGANVLTF. The chain couples TRBV7-3 to TRBJ2-6, with a possible D match to TRBD2 (6 bases). The V gene lost 5 bases and the J gene lost 2 bases, with 13 bases spanning the gap. Per the germline V gene, CDR1 is SGHTA and CDR2 is FQGTGA. The CDR3 runs to 16 residues.

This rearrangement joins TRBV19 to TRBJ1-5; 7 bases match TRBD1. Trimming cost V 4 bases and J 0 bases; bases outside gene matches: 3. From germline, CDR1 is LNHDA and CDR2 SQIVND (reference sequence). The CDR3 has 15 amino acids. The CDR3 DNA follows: TGTGCCAGTAGTAAGACAGGGAATAGCAATCAGCCCCAGCATTTT. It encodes CASSKTGNSNQPQHF.